The sequence of this TCR beta chain was determined in a study of T cells in Graves' hyperthyroidism and ophthalmopathy (dated by TCRdb to the late 2010s). About the investigation overall: Peripheral blood samples were taken at initial diagnosis, before any treatment was given. A discovery cohort of around 100 patients, about 43 with Graves' ophthalmopathy and fewer than 65 with stable Graves' hyperthyroidism, was used to find distinguishing TCR V-J signatures. Whether ophthalmopathy could be predicted prospectively was tested in an independent validation cohort made up of roughly 20 hyperthyroidism patients plus 17 patients who later progressed to ophthalmopathy. The approximately 90 discovery patients were randomly split 7:3 into training and test sets. In addition, the study compared T-cell repertoires in thyroid tissue and in blood from 6 or 7 Graves' hyperthyroidism patients. After sampling, hyperthyroidism patients received methimazole starting at 30 mg daily, and ophthalmopathy patients received high-dose intravenous methylprednisolone. The paper describes TCR Vbeta CDR3 sequencing of around 130 peripheral blood samples, made up of 43 ophthalmopathy patients, around 73 hyperthyroidism patients and 17 progressor patients. General study outcomes and caveats: Sample size was not statistically predetermined, and investigators were not blinded to group allocation. Blood samples also contained most of the expanded thyroid clonotypes (frequency above 0.001), which suggests that blood repertoires may reflect thyroid immune responses. Ophthalmopathy was separated from stable hyperthyroidism by a 13 V-J signature model, with 85% to 90% sensitivity and approximately 84% specificity obtained in cross-validation and 80%/75% obtained in testing. During validation, the model predicted progression to ophthalmopathy a median of approximately 7 months ahead of onset, with approximately 70% sensitivity and under 85% specificity.

The TCR beta CDR3 regions were amplified from the RNA transcripts. A first-round RT-PCR of the TCR CDR3 used the HTBI primer set with the Qiagen OneStep RT-PCR kit. Libraries were constructed in a second round of multiplex PCR, after which size selection and purification were performed. Paired-end sequencing of the libraries was performed with 100 bp reads on an Illumina HiSeq2000. Turning to the authors' computational methods: SOAPnuke was used to process the raw data, removing reads that contained adapters or uncalled bases, had a mean Phred below 15, or lacked an exact match to the constant primer or identifier. COPE v1.2.5 was used to merge high-quality paired reads, and clonotypes were defined as unique nucleotide sequences. MiTCR v1.1 was used to align clonotypes to the IMGT TRBV, TRBD and TRBJ reference segments. Analysis was restricted to V-J combinations with a frequency above 0.0001, which covered 98% to 99.2% of repertoires. The TCS score was defined as F50 (clonal expansion) divided by E x V (chaos), with BLOSUM62-based TCRdist calculated between CDR3 peptides within each V-J. Welch's t-statistics and random forest reduced 450 to 600 V-J features to around 14, which were used in a naive Bayes classifier (R e1071). Clones were called with MiXCR by TCRdb after fastp trimmed the public reads at Q25, and only in-frame beta chains were retained. Merged by CDR3 protein, the rows form single entries marked with the most common genes and DNA. TCRdb assigned the V and J calls; the authors' analysis was not used. A total of about 350,000 distinct CDR3 sequences appear in this sample, about a fifth of them only once. About 4% of the sample is taken by the ten largest.

From the cysteine through the phenylalanine, the CDR3 covers 15 amino acids. Just CDR3 DNA is preserved here, 45 bases in frame from base 1. V is clipped by 3 bases and J by 3 bases, and the sequence between their germline boundaries is 14 bases long. CDR1 and CDR2 were assigned from the germline V gene (reference sequence) as LNHDA and SQIVND. Stable Graves' hyperthyroidism was defined as the absence of progression to ophthalmopathy over 18 months of follow-up. The hyperthyroidism patients were between 18 and 65 years old and newly diagnosed, with a disease duration of less than 2 months. Any patient with an uncontrolled infection, another autoimmune disease, pregnancy or lactation was excluded. Clinical symptoms, serum thyroxine and TRAb, thyroid ultrasound, and orbital computed tomography formed the basis for the diagnoses. PBMCs were isolated from more than 9 ml of fresh peripheral blood by Ficoll-Paque density gradient centrifugation. Trizol reagent was used to extract total RNA, and RNA quality was then checked on an Agilent 2100 Bioanalyzer.

For this clonotype: It lacks a known antigen. Per-nucleotide qualities are absent, and no much larger clonotype sits a single base away.

Rearrangement joined TRBV19 to TRBJ2-5; the D gene cannot be resolved reliably. Sequencing was done on a sample of blood. The sequence came from a woman aged 18 to 35 with Graves' hyperthyroidism. The nucleotide sequence is TGTGCCAGTAGTATGGGCAGATCCTTTAAAGAGACCCAGTACTTC. It translates as CASSMGRSFKETQYF.